This T cell receptor beta chain was documented in a study of blood T cell repertoires in COVID-19. Study as a whole: The analysed material was cDNA or gDNA that came from T cells, B-cell-depleted T cells, or PBMCs.

This clone has only a few counts. Sequencing used immunoSEQ multiplex PCR; TCRdb keeps in-frame clones, though not all of them. Among about 97,000 clones, about 84% were seen once, and the ten largest hold about 4.2%. The CDR3 length is 13 residues. V lost 0 bases to trimming and J lost 5 bases, with 9 bases between them. The clonotype comes from a man aged 55 to 69 with acute or convalescent COVID-19. This chain connects TRBV5-3 to TRBJ2-7; a possible D gene is TRBD2 (6 bases). TRBV5-3 is marked as an open reading frame, function uncertain. The sequenced sample was peripheral blood. CDR3 region: CARSLAGEDEQYF. The CDR3 DNA is TGTGCCAGAAGCTTGGCGGGGGAGGACGAGCAGTACTTC.